One sample yielded the 19 T cell receptor beta chains listed below, sequenced in a study of cytomegalovirus exposure and HLA in healthy donors. Researchers ran the PCR with 60 Vbeta and 13 Jbeta primers. The data were produced by immunoSEQ multiplex PCR, yet TCRdb's version contains in-frame clones alone and is incomplete. The sample lists about 150,000 clones, 75% to 90% occurring once. The source material was PBMCs. These receptor sequences come from a male donor in good health and CMV-seropositive.

DNA for the CDR3: TGCGCCAGCAGCTTGGGAGTCTACACCGGGGAGCTGTTTTTT. Its protein is CASSLGVYTGELFF. J is TRBJ2-2 and V is TRBV5-1; no clear D. The CDR3 length is 14 residues. V was clipped by 0 bases and J by 3 bases, with 6 bases between them. Germline CDR1 and CDR2: SGHRS and YFSETQ.

J is TRBJ2-2 and V is TRBV11-3, with D possibly being TRBD1 (6 bases). The CDR3 totals 15 residues. V was cut by 7 bases and J by 3 bases, with 15 bases left in between. Per germline, CDR1 SGHNT and CDR2 YENEEA. The CDR3 is CASTKTGSDTGELFF. As DNA, the CDR3 is TGTGCCAGCACTAAAACAGGGAGCGACACCGGGGAGCTGTTTTTT.

V gene TRBV7-8 combines with J gene TRBJ2-1; 8 nucleotides line up with TRBD2. This CDR3 contains 17 residues. Per the germline V gene, CDR1 is SGHVS and CDR2 is FQNEAQ. V lost 4 bases, J lost 0 bases, and 8 bases stayed unmatched. The CDR3 is CASSWRLAKSSYNEQFF. The CDR3 coding sequence is TGTGCCAGCAGCTGGAGACTAGCGAAGAGCTCCTACAATGAGCAGTTCTTC.

The sample holds a few counts of this clone. This chain joins TRBV11-1 and TRBJ2-2; TRBD2 matches 7 bases. Looked up from germline, CDR1 is SGHAT and CDR2 is FQDESV (reference sequence). There are 15 residues in the CDR3. J was trimmed by 8 bases and V by 5 bases; bases with no gene match: 11. The DNA of the CDR3 is TGTGCCAGCAGCCCCCGGACTAGTCGCGATGGGGAGCTGTTTTTT. Translation: CASSPRTSRDGELFF.

The CDR3 nucleotides are TGTGCCAGTAGTATCAGGGGAGCGGGAGCGACCACAGATACGCAGTATTTT. It encodes CASSIRGAGATTDTQYF. V is TRBV19 and J is TRBJ2-3; 8 positions agree with TRBD2. The germline gives CDR1 LNHDA, CDR2 SQIVND (reference sequence). The V and J ends lost 3 bases and 2 bases, in that order; junction bases with no gene match: 10. This CDR3 contains 17 residues.

The CDR3 here is CASSLRDRGSQETQYF. The CDR3 DNA follows: TGCGCCAGCAGCCTTAGGGACAGGGGTTCGCAAGAGACCCAGTACTTC. The chain employs TRBV5-1 and TRBJ2-5, with 10 bases fitting TRBD1. There are 16 residues in the CDR3. The ends lost 4 bases at V and 2 bases at J; junction bases unmatched: 8. Germline-derived CDR1 and CDR2 are SGHRS and YFSETQ.

The J gene is TRBJ1-5, the V gene TRBV29-1; D is possibly TRBD1 (5 bases). Between the trimmed V and J ends, which lost 7 bases and 6 bases, there was a span of 16 bases. CDR1 is SQVTM and CDR2 is ANQGSEA in the germline V gene. The CDR3 has 13 amino acids. The chain's CDR3 is CSARQTRGQPQHF. CDR3 bases: TGCAGCGCGAGACAGACACGAGGTCAGCCCCAGCATTTT.

This chain uses TRBV7-2 with TRBJ2-7; 12 bases match TRBD2. With V trimmed by 5 bases and J by 3 bases, 5 bases remained unmatched. Germline CDR1 reads SGHTA; CDR2 reads FQGNSA. The CDR3 is made up of 15 amino acids. The CDR3 coding sequence is TGTGCCAGCAGCCCTTCACTAGCGGGGGGCTACGAGCAGTACTTC. It codes for CASSPSLAGGYEQYF.

CDR3: CASSQDLSIGEETQYF. The DNA for the CDR3 is TGCGCCAGCAGCCAAGATCTCTCGATTGGGGAGGAGACCCAGTACTTC. The chain combines TRBV4-1 with TRBJ2-5, with a tentative D call TRBD2 (5 bases). CDR1 is MGHRA and CDR2 is YSYEKL in the germline V gene. CDR3 size: 16 residues. V was cut by 0 bases and J by 5 bases, with 16 bases left in between.

The chain carries TRBV5-1 and TRBJ2-3; D is unclear. The CDR3 is made up of 15 amino acids. Germline-derived CDR1 and CDR2 are SGHRS and YFSETQ. V lost 3 bases, J lost 4 bases, and 15 bases lay in between. This CDR3 is CASSWPSRISDTQYF. The CDR3 DNA reads TGCGCCAGCAGCTGGCCCAGCAGGATATCAGATACGCAGTATTTT.

This rearrangement joins TRBV15 to TRBJ1-1, with D possibly TRBD1 on 5 matching bases. V was shortened by 1 base and J by 8 bases, with 17 bases between the two germline ends. The CDR3 length is 15 residues. CDR1 LNHNV and CDR2 YYDKDF come from the germline V gene (reference sequence). CDR3 in amino acids: CATSRGRGGTGEAFF. Written as DNA, the CDR3 is TGTGCCACCAGCAGAGGCCGCGGCGGGACCGGGGAAGCTTTCTTT.

The chain links TRBV7-3 to TRBJ2-1; D is uncertain. This CDR3 is built from 14 residues. Germline CDR1 is SGHTA and CDR2 is FQGTGA. Trimming took 6 bases from V and 5 from J, leaving 14 bases between them. CDR3 sequence: CASRPETGHNEQFF. CDR3 nucleotides: TGTGCCAGCAGGCCTGAAACCGGTCACAATGAGCAGTTCTTC. The full variable domain, completed using reference TRBV7-3 and TRBJ2-1, is GAGVSQTPSNKVTEKGKYVELRCDPISGHTALYWYRQSLGQGPEFLIYFQGTGAADDSGLPNDRFFAVRPEGSVSTLKIQRTERGDSAVYLCASRPETGHNEQFFGPGTRLTVL.

The genes are TRBV19 and TRBJ2-3, with TRBD1 as a possible D gene (6 bases). CDR1 is LNHDA and CDR2 is SQIVND in the germline V gene (reference sequence). The V gene lost 4 bases and the J gene lost 4 bases, with 9 bases spanning the gap. The CDR3 extends over 13 amino acids. The CDR3 loop is CASSRGQADTQYF. The CDR3 DNA reads TGTGCCAGTAGTAGGGGGCAGGCAGATACGCAGTATTTT.

This chain links TRBV7-2 with TRBJ2-3; 7 positions match TRBD2. The ends lost 3 bases at V and 6 bases at J; junction bases unmatched: 9. The CDR3 runs to 15 residues. Germline CDR1 reads SGHTA; CDR2 reads FQGNSA. CDR3 region: CASSFLLAEGDTQYF. For the CDR3, the DNA is TGTGCCAGCAGCTTTCTCCTAGCGGAAGGGGATACGCAGTATTTT.

The chain couples TRBV7-3 to TRBJ2-1; 9 bases are a match to TRBD2. CDR3 length: 12 residues. V lost 2 bases, J lost 15 bases, and 5 bases stayed unmatched. Germline V gene sequence: CDR1 SGHTA, CDR2 FQGTGA. CDR3 region: CASSLGLAGPFF. The CDR3 nucleotides read TGTGCCAGCAGCTTAGGGCTAGCGGGACCGTTCTTC.

J is TRBJ1-1 and V is TRBV5-4; D is perhaps TRBD1 (5 bases). The CDR3 runs 15 residues. Per the germline V gene, CDR1 is SGHNT and CDR2 is YYREEE (reference sequence). V was shortened by 2 bases and J by 3 bases, with 14 bases between the two germline ends. The CDR3 is CASSFPGTGDTEAFF. In DNA, the CDR3 is TGTGCCAGCAGCTTTCCCGGGACGGGAGACACTGAAGCTTTCTTT. Using reference TRBV5-4 and TRBJ1-1 for the parts outside the CDR3, the full variable domain is ETGVTQSPTHLIKTRGQQVTLRCSSQSGHNTVSWYQQALGQGPQFIFQYYREEENGRGNFPPRFSGLQFPNYSSELNVNALELDDSALYLCASSFPGTGDTEAFFGQGTRLTVV.

For this clone: Other DNA sequences from this sample encode an identical CDR3 as well. The V and J genes are TRBV18 and TRBJ2-3, with 14 bases identical to TRBD2. The germline CDR1 and CDR2 sequences are KGHSH and LQKENI. V was clipped by 3 bases and J by 4 bases; unmatched bases: 3. This CDR3 is 16 amino acids long. The CDR3 is CASSPPTSGRADTQYF. The CDR3 DNA reads as TGTGCCAGCTCACCGCCGACTAGCGGGAGGGCAGATACGCAGTATTTT.

The chain joins TRBV6-4 to TRBJ2-1; D call uncertain. Germline-derived CDR1 and CDR2 are MRHNA and SNTAGT. CDR3 length: 15 residues. V shed 6 bases and J shed 0 bases, with 12 bases lying between them. For the CDR3, the DNA is TGTGCCAGCAGCCCGGGTGATAGCTCCTACAATGAGCAGTTCTTC. It yields the protein CASSPGDSSYNEQFF.

V and J are TRBV7-2 and TRBJ2-3; 7 nucleotides match TRBD2. This CDR3 is 17 amino acids long. J lost 3 bases, V lost 5 bases, and 14 bases had no gene match. The germline CDR1 and CDR2 sequences are SGHTA and FQGNSA. The CDR3 sequence is CASSLPRLSGETDTQYF. The CDR3 DNA reads TGTGCCAGCAGCCTCCCCCGGCTGAGCGGGGAGACAGATACGCAGTATTTT.